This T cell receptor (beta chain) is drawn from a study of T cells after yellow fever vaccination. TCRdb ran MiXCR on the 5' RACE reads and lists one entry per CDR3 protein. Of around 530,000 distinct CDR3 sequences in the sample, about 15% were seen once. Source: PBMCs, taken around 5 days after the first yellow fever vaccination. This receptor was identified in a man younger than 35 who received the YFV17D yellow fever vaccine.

CDR3 bases: TGTGCCAGCAGTCCCGGACTAGCGGGGGATCCAGATACGCAGTATTTT. Amino acid sequence: CASSPGLAGDPDTQYF. The chain has TRBV7-9 and TRBJ2-3, with 13 bases aligning to TRBD2. J lost 4 bases, V lost 6 bases, and 7 bases had no gene match. Germline CDR1 SEHNR, CDR2 FQNEAQ (reference sequence). The CDR3 loop spans 16 amino acids.